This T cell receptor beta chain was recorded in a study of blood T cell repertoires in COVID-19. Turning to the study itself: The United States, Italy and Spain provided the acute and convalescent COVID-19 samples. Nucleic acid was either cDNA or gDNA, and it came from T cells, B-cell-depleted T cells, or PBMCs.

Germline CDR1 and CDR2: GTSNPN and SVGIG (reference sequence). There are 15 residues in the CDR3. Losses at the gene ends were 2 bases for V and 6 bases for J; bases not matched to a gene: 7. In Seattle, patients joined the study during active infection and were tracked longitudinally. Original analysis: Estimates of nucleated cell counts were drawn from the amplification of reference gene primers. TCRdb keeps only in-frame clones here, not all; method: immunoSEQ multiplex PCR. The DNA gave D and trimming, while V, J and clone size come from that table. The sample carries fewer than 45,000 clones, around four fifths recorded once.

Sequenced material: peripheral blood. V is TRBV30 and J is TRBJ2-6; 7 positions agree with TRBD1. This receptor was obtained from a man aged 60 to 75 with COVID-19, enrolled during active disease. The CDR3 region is CAWSPTGAQANVLTF. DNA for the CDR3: TGTGCCTGGAGTCCTACAGGGGCCCAGGCCAACGTCCTGACTTTC.